The rows below give T cell receptor beta chains drawn from one sample of a study of T cells after yellow fever vaccination. TCRdb processed the 5' RACE reads anew with MiXCR; each CDR3 protein has one entry. The sample lists some 320,000 distinct CDR3 sequences; 3.5% to 4.5% were seen once. The specimen comprised PBMCs, sampled 15 days after the yellow fever booster vaccination. Every receptor here comes from a young man who received the YFV17D yellow fever vaccine. Both conserved end residues are part of each CDR3. A D gene is named only where the DNA matches it firmly. Some rows have no size entry. The others give once, few or many, or a class for an expanded clone.

many	NA	TRBV20-1	11	TRBJ2-7	TGCAGTGCTTTTAGCTCCTACGAGCAGTACTTC	CSAFSSYEQYF
NA	NA	TRBV15	16	TRBJ2-3	TGTGCCACCAGCCCCCGGCGGGCGGGGACCACAGATACGAAGTATTTT	CATSPRRAGTTDTKYF
many	TRBD2	TRBV7-9	14	TRBJ2-4	TGTGCCAGCAGCCCCGGGACTAGCTTGGCCATTCAGTACTTC	CASSPGTSLAIQYF
many	NA	TRBV4-1	15	TRBJ2-7	TGCGCCAGCAGCCGGGACCAAAACTTAGGCTACGAGCAGTACTTC	CASSRDQNLGYEQYF
few	NA	TRBV3-1	14	TRBJ1-2	TGTGCCAGCAGCCAGCGCGGTGGGACAAGTGGCTACACCTTC	CASSQRGGTSGYTF
few	NA	TRBV5-4	15	TRBJ2-3	TGTGCCAGCAGCTTGGACGGGGGTTTCACAGATACGCAGTATTTT	CASSLDGGFTDTQYF
few	TRBD1	TRBV28	15	TRBJ2-1	TGTGCCAGCAGTCCAACAGGGGTTCCCTACAATGAGCAGTTCTTC	CASSPTGVPYNEQFF
many	NA	TRBV18	15	TRBJ2-1	TGTGCCAGCTCACCATTCCGGACGGGAGACGATGAGCAGTTCTTC	CASSPFRTGDDEQFF
NA	NA	TRBV12-3/TRBV12-4	14	TRBJ1-6	TGTGCCACCGCCGGAAGCTCCTATAATTCACCCCTCCACTTT	CATAGSSYNSPLHF
NA	NA	TRBV20-1	13	TRBJ2-1	TGCAGTGCTAGAGATGGGGGGTGGACAGAGCAGTTCTTC	CSARDGGWTEQFF
many	NA	TRBV4-2	13	TRBJ1-5	TGTGCCAGCAGCCAAGAGCCCAGCCAGCCCCAGCATTTT	CASSQEPSQPQHF
many	TRBD1	TRBV29-1	12	TRBJ1-2	TGCAGCGTCCGACAGGGGGAAGGTGGCTACACCTTC	CSVRQGEGGYTF
many	TRBD1	TRBV27	13	TRBJ2-5	TGTGCCAGCACCTTGACAGGGCGGGAGACCCAGTACTTC	CASTLTGRETQYF
few	NA	TRBV7-3	17	TRBJ2-6	TGTGCCAGCAGCTTAAGGAGGCCCAGCTCTGGGGCCAACGTCCTGACTTTC	CASSLRRPSSGANVLTF
many	NA	TRBV9	16	TRBJ2-5	TGTGCCAGCAGCGCCACCGGGACCGGGTACCAAGAGACCCAGTACTTC	CASSATGTGYQETQYF